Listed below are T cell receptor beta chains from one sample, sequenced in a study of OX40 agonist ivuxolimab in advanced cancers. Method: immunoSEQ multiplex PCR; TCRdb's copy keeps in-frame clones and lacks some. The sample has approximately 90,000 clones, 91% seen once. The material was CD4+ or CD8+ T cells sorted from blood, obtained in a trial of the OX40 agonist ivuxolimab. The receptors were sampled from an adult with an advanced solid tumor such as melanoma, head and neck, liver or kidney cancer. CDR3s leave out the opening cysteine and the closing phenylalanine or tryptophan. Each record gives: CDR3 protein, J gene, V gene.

CDR3 protein: ASSFEDRGDYGYT; J gene: TRBJ1-2; V gene: TRBV28
CDR3 protein: ASREVSGAGDTQY; J gene: TRBJ2-3; V gene: TRBV11-3
CDR3 protein: ASSLFGANTGELF; J gene: TRBJ2-2; V gene: TRBV27
CDR3 protein: AWTQGPGREQY; J gene: TRBJ2-7; V gene: TRBV30
CDR3 protein: ASSVTQNTGELF; J gene: TRBJ2-2; V gene: TRBV19
CDR3 protein: ASSSPGSTGYGYT; J gene: TRBJ1-2; V gene: TRBV5-5
CDR3 protein: ATGTGSGNTIY; J gene: TRBJ1-3; V gene: TRBV10-3
CDR3 protein: AWRVSYEQF; J gene: TRBJ2-1; V gene: TRBV30
CDR3 protein: ASSLDSTDTQY; J gene: TRBJ2-3; V gene: TRBV5-4
CDR3 protein: ASSINRGNTEAF; J gene: TRBJ1-1; V gene: TRBV19
CDR3 protein: AWSVIAGEQY; J gene: TRBJ2-7; V gene: TRBV30
CDR3 protein: ASSIDTGGSYNEQF; J gene: TRBJ2-1; V gene: TRBV19
CDR3 protein: ASSFKGAYEQY; J gene: TRBJ2-7; V gene: TRBV28
CDR3 protein: ASSQDMDQYNEQF; J gene: TRBJ2-1; V gene: TRBV4-1
CDR3 protein: ASSDRDRAPTEAF; J gene: TRBJ1-1; V gene: TRBV28
CDR3 protein: ASTDRVWSNQPQH; J gene: TRBJ1-5; V gene: TRBV9
CDR3 protein: ASSPGQGETQY; J gene: TRBJ2-5; V gene: TRBV5-1
CDR3 protein: ASSPGPSSTEAF; J gene: TRBJ1-1; V gene: TRBV7-9
CDR3 protein: ASSMVSADGGYEQY; J gene: TRBJ2-7; V gene: TRBV19
CDR3 protein: ASSEADSNQPQH; J gene: TRBJ1-5; V gene: TRBV2
CDR3 protein: ASSQFQGAIAGELF; J gene: TRBJ2-2; V gene: TRBV7-3
CDR3 protein: ASSTGQGNYGYT; J gene: TRBJ1-2; V gene: TRBV28
CDR3 protein: ASRQGGYT; J gene: TRBJ1-2; V gene: TRBV28
CDR3 protein: ASSLKEAYEQY; J gene: TRBJ2-7; V gene: TRBV21-1
CDR3 protein: ASSQVGRASGRVGDHNEQF; J gene: TRBJ2-1; V gene: TRBV4-1
CDR3 protein: ASSFVTGFTDTQY; J gene: TRBJ2-3; V gene: TRBV7-9
CDR3 protein: SVYVRSREGYEQY; J gene: TRBJ2-7; V gene: TRBV29-1
CDR3 protein: ASSLETSGTPGTDTQY; J gene: TRBJ2-3; V gene: TRBV5-1
CDR3 protein: ASSLNSMGKETQY; J gene: TRBJ2-5; V gene: TRBV5-1
CDR3 protein: ASSDTSGQGTYNEQF; J gene: TRBJ2-1; V gene: TRBV7-9
CDR3 protein: ASSMSGGNQPQH; J gene: TRBJ1-5; V gene: TRBV19
CDR3 protein: ASSIVTGRQPQH; J gene: TRBJ1-5; V gene: TRBV19
CDR3 protein: ASSDPLGTGAPNEQF; J gene: TRBJ2-1; V gene: TRBV9
CDR3 protein: AISESVGLSQNEQF; J gene: TRBJ2-1; V gene: TRBV10-3
CDR3 protein: ASSQIQQVYGYT; J gene: TRBJ1-2; V gene: TRBV5-4
CDR3 protein: ASSLSAGNYEQY; J gene: TRBJ2-7; V gene: TRBV11-2
CDR3 protein: ASTPGREINEQF; J gene: TRBJ2-1; V gene: TRBV2
CDR3 protein: ASSIDGAVQQY; J gene: TRBJ2-7; V gene: TRBV19
CDR3 protein: ASSAGQGPDTQY; J gene: TRBJ2-3; V gene: TRBV9